The 4 T cell receptor beta chains in this list originate from one sample, sequenced in a study of blood T cell repertoires in COVID-19. The method was immunoSEQ multiplex PCR; TCRdb's version includes in-frame clones alone and lacks a portion of them. Of 200,000 to 250,000 clones in the sample, roughly nine tenths were seen once. The source material was peripheral blood. These receptors all come from a woman aged 45-60 years with acute or convalescent COVID-19.

This clone was counted a single time. The chain combines TRBV12-2 with TRBJ1-2; the table's TRBD1 call for D was not verified on the DNA. TRBV12-2 is annotated as a pseudogene. CDR3 length: 13 amino acids. CDR3 residues: CASRFAAGGGYTF. Here the CDR3 DNA reads TGTGCAAGTCGCTTTGCGGCAGGGGGTGGCTACACCTTC.

V and J are TRBV4-2 and TRBJ1-6, with TRBD1 matching 7 bases. Germline lookup yields CDR1 LGHNA and CDR2 YNFKEQ. With 4 bases clipped from V and 8 bases from J, the junction kept 11 bases outside the gene matches. The CDR3 loop spans 16 amino acids. DNA of the CDR3: TGTGCCAGCAGCCTGTGGCCAGGGGGTGCTGATTCACCCCTCCACTTT. As protein: CASSLWPGGADSPLHF.

This sequence joins TRBV6-1 and TRBJ1-2; TRBD1 agrees at 7 bases. The CDR3 runs 15 residues. Trimming removed 3 bases from V and 0 bases from J; junction bases left unmatched: 4. Looked up from germline, CDR1 is MNHNS and CDR2 is SASEGT. This CDR3 is CASSETGSANYGYTF. The CDR3 DNA is TGTGCCAGCAGTGAGACAGGGTCGGCTAACTATGGCTACACCTTC.

This clone was recorded only once. The rearrangement links TRBV9 to TRBJ1-3, with a possible D match to TRBD1 (6 bases). Looked up from germline, CDR1 is SGDLS and CDR2 is YYNGEE. V was clipped by 3 bases and J by 0 bases, with 25 bases between them. The CDR3 runs 20 residues. The CDR3 nucleotides are TGTGCCAGCAGCGCGCCGACCTTCGACAGGTTGGAAAGCTCTGGAAACACCATATATTTT. This gives the protein CASSAPTFDRLESSGNTIYF. The full variable domain, rest sourced from reference TRBV9 and TRBJ1-3, is DSGVTQTPKHLITATGQRVTLRCSPRSGDLSVYWYQQSLDQGLQFLIQYYNGEERAKGNILERFSAQQFPDLHSELNLSSLELGDSALYFCASSAPTFDRLESSGNTIYFGEGSWLTVV.